The present TCR beta chain was sequenced within a study of beta chain features in type 1 diabetes. Overall study context: Sorted cell examination encompassed 85 million to 130 million cells across all samples. The study, taken as a whole, reports: cDNA-based sequencing might over-represent cells highly expressing TCR. The naive, central memory and Treg TCRB repertoires of patients appeared to be more similar to one another than those of healthy donors. All four CD4+ subsets of Type 1 diabetes patients contained TCRB CDR3s that were moderately but significantly shorter.

As every portion of the isolated RNA was reverse transcribed, the sequencing read expressed TCRB transcripts. Naive, central memory and regulatory T cell samples came to a mean of approximately 3.6 million reads. The data were produced by immunoSEQ multiplex PCR, yet TCRdb's version contains in-frame clones alone and is incomplete. The data show around 690,000 clones, around an eighth seen once. The CDR3 consists of 15 residues. Looked up from germline, CDR1 is LNHDA and CDR2 is SQIVND (reference sequence). Trimming stripped 9 bases from V and 2 bases from J, with 18 bases between. This clone was detected a few times. Antigen: not known.

Material for sequencing was naive CD4+ T cells from blood. J is TRBJ2-3 and V is TRBV19; no definite D call. This receptor was obtained from a man aged 25-40 years with type 1 diabetes. CDR3 loop: CASTIPVGYTDTQYF. As DNA, the CDR3 is TGTGCCAGCACGATCCCGGTGGGCTACACAGATACGCAGTATTTT.